Sequencing of this T cell receptor beta chain was carried out in a study of regulatory T cells in long-lasting Graves disease. Study-wide results and caveats: Persistent patients shared more public clonotypes (around 3,000) than new patients (more than 900). Repertoires from persistent disease leaned toward TRBV28, TRBJ1-2 and TRBJ2-5.

In regard to this clonotype: No antigen is known for it.

The sample's time point: newly diagnosed GD, antithyroid drugs for less than 3 months. RNA extracted from PBMCs served as the sequencing template. With V trimmed by 3 bases and J by 3 bases, 9 bases remained unmatched. This CDR3 is built from 16 residues. CDR1 is LGHDT, CDR2 YNNKEL, per germline (reference sequence). Arm-PCR of CDR3 regions and iRepertoire HTBI primers were used to build TCR beta libraries. Original analysis: Identified segments across samples numbered roughly 60 TRBV and about 13 TRBJ. MiXCR was run by TCRdb on the multiplex PCR reads, yielding one entry per CDR3 protein. In this record, the V and J calls reflect TCRdb's handling and not the investigators' own analysis. The table includes around 400,000 distinct CDR3 sequences, less than 20% detected once.

The sequence was collected from a female donor with Graves disease. Sequencing was performed on peripheral blood mononuclear cells (PBMCs), taken at new diagnosis, from a patient treated with antithyroid drugs. This sequence joins TRBV3-1 and TRBJ2-5; TRBD2 aligns across 8 bases. The CDR3 loop is CASSHPGTSRKETQYF. CDR3 coding DNA: TGTGCCAGCAGCCATCCCGGGACTAGTCGGAAAGAGACCCAGTACTTC.